A selection of T cell receptor beta chains follows, all from one sample in a study of T-cell reconstitution after alpha-beta-depleted transplantation in children. MiXCR was run by TCRdb on the PCR reads, yielding one entry per CDR3 protein. The table has about 980,000 distinct CDR3 sequences, around 30% seen once. The sequenced sample was PBMCs, mostly from graft donor cells, obtained 360 days after TCRalphabeta/CD19-depleted stem cell transplant. All receptors derive from a boy younger than two who had a stem cell transplant for SCID, so the T cells may come from the graft donor. Each CDR3 is given with its conserved first and last residue. D genes are given only for firm matches. A row's size may be missing; if present it is once, few, many or a size class.

V gene	J gene	D gene	clone size	CDR3 protein	CDR3 DNA
TRBV5-1	TRBJ2-1	TRBD2	few	CASSTGGLAGGLQFF	TGCGCCAGCAGCACAGGGGGACTAGCGGGAGGCCTGCAGTTCTTC
TRBV5-1	TRBJ2-2	TRBD1	few	CASSEGAITGELFF	TGCGCCAGCAGCGAGGGGGCTATCACCGGGGAGCTGTTTTTT
TRBV29-1	TRBJ1-2	TRBD1	-	CSVVRTGGDYTF	TGCAGCGTTGTAAGGACAGGGGGGGACTACACCTTC
TRBV6-6	TRBJ1-1	-	-	CASSLWQTWSAFF	TGTGCCAGCAGTTTGTGGCAGACTTGGTCGGCTTTCTTT
TRBV11-2	TRBJ2-1	TRBD2	-	CASSLYPGLAGGPGEQFF	TGTGCCAGCAGCTTATACCCGGGACTAGCGGGGGGGCCCGGTGAGCAGTTCTTC
TRBV6-5	TRBJ2-2	-	-	CASSYLRGWDGELFF	TGTGCCAGCAGTTACCTACGGGGATGGGACGGGGAGCTGTTTTTT
TRBV7-9	TRBJ2-5	-	-	CASSLVGAVQETQYF	TGTGCCAGCAGCTTAGTCGGGGCAGTCCAAGAGACCCAGTACTTC
TRBV14	TRBJ2-3	-	few	CASSLAGLAKDTQYF	TGTGCCAGCAGCCTGGCGGGGCTTGCGAAAGATACGCAGTATTTT
TRBV7-2	TRBJ2-7	-	-	CASSIDSPAPYEQYF	TGTGCCAGCAGCATAGACAGTCCAGCTCCCTACGAGCAGTACTTC
TRBV19	TRBJ2-3	TRBD1	-	CASNHRWQGDRTTDTQYF	TGTGCCAGTAACCATAGGTGGCAGGGGGACAGGACGACAGATACGCAGTATTTT
TRBV4-3	TRBJ2-2	-	-	CASSQERRGRNTGELFF	TGCGCCAGCAGCCAAGAAAGGAGGGGTAGGAACACCGGGGAGCTGTTTTTT
TRBV11-2	TRBJ2-7	TRBD2	few	CASSQKASGGYEQYF	TGTGCCAGCAGTCAAAAGGCTAGCGGGGGGTACGAGCAGTACTTC
TRBV7-2	TRBJ2-7	TRBD1	few	CASSLEIGGGYEQYF	TGTGCCAGCAGCTTAGAGATAGGGGGCGGCTACGAGCAGTACTTC
TRBV7-2	TRBJ1-5	-	few	CASSLYGGAGNQPQHF	TGTGCCAGCAGCTTATATGGGGGGGCTGGCAATCAGCCCCAGCATTTT
TRBV28	TRBJ2-2	TRBD1	-	CASSFSAFDRESTGELFF	TGTGCCAGCAGTTTCTCAGCATTCGACAGGGAGAGCACCGGGGAGCTGTTTTTT
TRBV7-9	TRBJ1-3	TRBD1	-	CASSTQGQVSGNTIYF	TGTGCCAGCAGCACCCAGGGACAGGTCTCTGGAAACACCATATATTTT
TRBV5-1	TRBJ2-5	-	many	CASSLASKGGETQYF	TGCGCCAGCAGCTTGGCCAGCAAGGGAGGCGAGACCCAGTACTTC
TRBV9	TRBJ2-5	-	-	CASSVSDYETQYF	TGTGCCAGCAGCGTCTCGGACTACGAGACCCAGTACTTC
TRBV5-1	TRBJ2-5	-	-	CASSLAPDGSIQETQYF	TGCGCCAGCAGCTTGGCCCCGGACGGGAGTATCCAAGAGACCCAGTACTTC
TRBV7-9	TRBJ2-2	-	-	CASSSQRAGELFF	TGTGCCAGCAGCTCCCAGAGGGCCGGGGAGCTGTTTTTT
TRBV27	TRBJ2-5	-	-	CASSFLGVQETQYF	TGTGCCAGCAGTTTCTTGGGGGTCCAAGAGACCCAGTACTTC
TRBV18	TRBJ1-1	TRBD1	-	CASSPLRGGLETEAFF	TGTGCCAGCTCACCACTTCGAGGGGGCCTAGAAACTGAAGCTTTCTTT
TRBV20-1	TRBJ1-5	-	-	CSARNPGGNQPQHF	TGCAGTGCTAGAAACCCCGGCGGCAATCAGCCCCAGCATTTT
TRBV6-4	TRBJ1-4	-	-	CASSVSPRGTPNNEKLFF	TGTGCCAGCAGTGTCTCTCCCCGAGGGACACCTAACAATGAAAAACTGTTTTTT
TRBV11-2	TRBJ2-3	-	-	CASSQYTFGGIRTDTQYF	TGTGCCAGCAGCCAATATACCTTTGGGGGGATACGCACAGATACGCAGTATTTT
TRBV6-2/TRBV6-3	TRBJ2-1	TRBD2	-	CASSYLGLAGGFSYNEQFF	TGTGCCAGCAGTTACTTGGGACTAGCGGGGGGCTTCTCCTACAATGAGCAGTTCTTC